The 20 T cell receptor beta chains below come from one sample, sequenced in a study of blood T cells in healthy people across ages. Primed by a sample-barcoded 5' primer and a J-beta primer mix, a second PCR proceeded for roughly 6 to 12 cycles. TCRdb re-analysed the 5' RACE reads in MiXCR, keeping a single row per CDR3 protein. Here the sample spans fewer than 1.5 million distinct CDR3 sequences, 42% being singletons. Material: blood. The source of these receptors is a woman under 30 in good health.

The chain employs TRBV18 and TRBJ2-7, with 8 bases that match TRBD2. V gave up 6 bases and J gave up 6 bases; unmatched junction bases: 7. Per germline, CDR1 KGHSH and CDR2 LQKENI. The CDR3 is made up of 13 amino acids. The CDR3 protein is CASSPGLGVEQYF. CDR3 DNA: TGTGCCAGCTCCCCGGGACTAGGGGTCGAGCAGTACTTC.

V usage is TRBV12-3 or TRBV12-4 and J usage is TRBJ2-1; no reliable D call. Trimming shortened V by 2 bases and J by 9 bases, and 11 bases separated the two germline ends. This CDR3 region has 13 residues. CDR3 residues: CASSLSRMGEQFF. The CDR3 region has the DNA TGTGCCAGCAGTTTATCTAGGATGGGTGAGCAGTTCTTC.

This clonotype has more than one count but fewer than ten. The chain carries TRBV10-2 and TRBJ2-2; no reliable D call. The germline V and J ends were trimmed by 2 bases and 1 base, with 8 bases remaining between them. The CDR3 totals 15 residues. The V gene's germline CDR1 is WSHSY and CDR2 SAAADI. In DNA form, the CDR3 reads TGCGCCAGCAGTGAGCCCGGACGGAACACCGGGGAGCTGTTTTTT. Its protein product is CASSEPGRNTGELFF.

This sequence joins TRBV28 and TRBJ1-4, with 7 nucleotides matching TRBD1. With 6 bases clipped from V and 7 bases from J, the junction kept 8 bases outside the gene matches. This CDR3 comprises 14 residues. Germline CDR1 is MDHEN and CDR2 is SYDVKM. In DNA, the CDR3 is TGTGCCAGCAGCTACAGGGGAGTCGGTGAAAAACTGTTTTTT. This sequence encodes CASSYRGVGEKLFF.

This clonotype was seen only a few times. This chain uses TRBV29-1 with TRBJ2-5; D unclear. Trimming cost V 4 bases and J 11 bases, with 20 bases left between them. Germline assignment: CDR1 SQVTM and CDR2 ANQGSEA. This CDR3 is built from 13 residues. This chain's CDR3 is CSVGAQVGLEQYF. In DNA, the CDR3 is TGCAGCGTTGGGGCCCAGGTGGGTTTGGAGCAGTACTTC.

The chain combines TRBV7-2 with TRBJ2-3; TRBD2 aligns across 8 bases. Looked up from germline, CDR1 is SGHTA and CDR2 is FQGNSA. This CDR3 has 14 amino acids. V lost 8 bases, J lost 0 bases, and 4 bases stayed unmatched. CDR3 sequence reads: CASPTSGSTDTQYF. The CDR3 coding sequence is TGTGCCAGCCCCACTAGCGGTAGCACAGATACGCAGTATTTT.

The V gene is TRBV18, the J gene TRBJ2-5, with 9 nucleotides matching TRBD2. The J call may be wrong; the DNA end is better matched by TRBJ2-7. Germline CDR1 KGHSH, CDR2 LQKENI. The CDR3 is 15 amino acids. In DNA, the CDR3 is TGTGCCAGCTCACTACGGGCGGGAGGGGACTACGAGCAGTACTTC. Translation: CASSLRAGGDYEQYF.

This CDR3 is CATSDPSGGDHSQYF. The CDR3 coding sequence is TGTGCCACCAGTGATCCCTCGGGGGGCGATCACAGTCAGTACTTC. The chain uses TRBV24-1 and TRBJ2-4, with TRBD2 as a possible D gene (7 bases). The CDR3 consists of 15 residues. Germline CDR1 reads KGHDR; CDR2 reads SFDVKD. V was pared by 3 bases and J by 12 bases, with 20 bases between.

This clonotype is a singleton in its sample. The V and J genes are TRBV19 and TRBJ1-5; 7 bases line up with TRBD1. This CDR3 comprises 16 residues. The germline V gene has CDR1 LNHDA and CDR2 SQIVND (reference sequence). Unmatched junction bases numbered 10, after V lost 3 bases and J lost 5 bases. CDR3 protein: CASSIIGRGRYQPQHF. The CDR3 nucleotides read TGTGCCAGTAGTATTATTGGCAGGGGGAGATATCAGCCCCAGCATTTT.

V gene TRBV2 combines with J gene TRBJ2-1; 9 bases match TRBD1. The CDR3 loop spans 15 amino acids. Germline CDR1 reads SNHLY; CDR2 reads FYNNEI. After removal of 2 bases from V and 8 bases from J, the junction contained 7 bases not matched to a gene. The CDR3 DNA reads as TGTGCCAGCAGTGAATCGGGGACAGGGAACGATGAGCAGTTCTTC. Translation gives CASSESGTGNDEQFF.

The V call is TRBV9, the J call TRBJ2-3, with D perhaps matching TRBD1 (6 bases). The CDR3 length is 14 residues. V was trimmed by 0 bases and J by 6 bases, leaving 11 bases between them. Germline CDR1 reads SGDLS; CDR2 reads YYNGEE. In nucleotides, the CDR3 is TGTGCCAGCAGCGTAGTGCAGGGGAGCGATACGCAGTATTTT. Its translation: CASSVVQGSDTQYF.

This clonotype showed up just a few times. This CDR3 reads CASSASMGGFDGYTF. In nucleotides, the CDR3 is TGTGCCAGCAGTGCCTCCATGGGGGGATTTGATGGCTACACCTTC. The J gene is TRBJ1-2, the V gene TRBV6-1; tentative D call: TRBD1 (5 bases). CDR1 is MNHNS, CDR2 SASEGT, per germline. This CDR3 is built from 15 residues. The V and J ends lost 4 bases and 6 bases respectively, with 18 bases between them.

The genes are TRBV12-3 or TRBV12-4 and TRBJ2-7; D possibly corresponds to TRBD1 (6 bases). CDR3 length equals 16 residues. Trimming shortened V by 6 bases and J by 0 bases, and 18 bases separated the two germline ends. The CDR3 sequence is CASRPDRDTNSYEQYF. The CDR3 DNA is TGTGCCAGCAGGCCCGACCGGGACACTAACTCCTACGAGCAGTACTTC.

The chain has TRBV20-1 and TRBJ1-5; possible D gene TRBD1, 5 bases. Trimming removed 0 bases from V and 3 bases from J, with 15 bases in between. This CDR3 comprises 16 residues. Germline V gene lookup returns CDR1 DFQATT and CDR2 SNEGSKA (reference sequence). The CDR3 region is CSARDKGTLANQPQHF. CDR3 bases: TGCAGTGCTAGAGATAAGGGGACTCTCGCCAATCAGCCCCAGCATTTT.

The gene calls are TRBV21-1 and TRBJ2-7; the D call of TRBD1 is as the table states it, not checked on the DNA. TRBV21-1 is a documented pseudogene. CDR3 length: 17 amino acids. For the CDR3, the DNA is TGTGCCAGCAGCCCCGGGACAGGGATAACCTGCCTACGAGAGCAGTACTTC. It specifies CASSPGTGITCLREQYF.

In this sample, this clonotype turned up a few times. The rearrangement joins TRBV4-1 to TRBJ2-3; the D gene could be TRBD1 or TRBD2 (5 bases each). V lost 8 bases, J lost 6 bases, and 12 bases lay in between. Germline V gene lookup returns CDR1 MGHRA and CDR2 YSYEKL. This CDR3 is 12 amino acids long. For the CDR3, the DNA is TGCGCCAGCGCCGGGGCCGGCGATACGCAGTATTTT. Translating it yields CASAGAGDTQYF.

The chain has TRBV10-1 and TRBJ2-1, with 13 bases aligning to TRBD2. This CDR3 region has 16 residues. V trimming: 1 base; J trimming: 8 bases; junction bases outside the gene matches: 5. Germline V gene sequence: CDR1 WNHNN, CDR2 SYGVQD (reference sequence). As DNA, the CDR3 is TGCGCCAGCAGTGAGTATGGGACTAGCGGGAAGGATGAGCAGTTCTTC. It is translated as CASSEYGTSGKDEQFF.

The chain carries TRBV19 and TRBJ2-7, with 8 bases identical to TRBD1. The J call is uncertain, as TRBJ2-4 better fits the DNA end. In germline, CDR1 is LNHDA, CDR2 SQIVND (reference sequence). The CDR3 is made up of 15 amino acids. For the CDR3, the DNA is TGTGCCAGCCGCACGGGACAGGCTCCAGGGGGCATTCAGTACTTC. Its protein is CASRTGQAPGGIQYF.

The genes are TRBV19 and TRBJ2-7; 13 bases match TRBD2. The CDR3 is 16 residues long. V lost 5 bases and J lost 3; bases outside the gene matches: 7. CDR1 and CDR2 from the germline V gene are LNHDA and SQIVND (reference sequence). The CDR3 nucleotides are TGTGCCAGTAGTGCCAGACTAGCGGGGGGAGACTACGAGCAGTACTTC. Protein: CASSARLAGGDYEQYF.

V usage is TRBV9 and J usage is TRBJ2-2; unclear D gene. Trimming stripped 2 bases from V and 4 bases from J, with 18 bases between. CDR1 is SGDLS, CDR2 YYNGEE, per germline. The CDR3 consists of 17 residues. The CDR3 DNA sequence: TGTGCCAGCAGCGTGCACTCAAGGCCAGACGGCACCGGGGAGCTGTTTTTT. Its protein is CASSVHSRPDGTGELFF. Full variable domain (missing parts from reference TRBV9 and TRBJ2-2): DSGVTQTPKHLITATGQRVTLRCSPRSGDLSVYWYQQSLDQGLQFLIQYYNGEERAKGNILERFSAQQFPDLHSELNLSSLELGDSALYFCASSVHSRPDGTGELFFGEGSRLTVL.